This is a list of T cell receptor beta chains from one sample in a study of T cells in Graves' hyperthyroidism and ophthalmopathy. Each CDR3 protein is one row after TCRdb ran MiXCR on the multiplex PCR reads. This sample has 500,000 to 550,000 distinct CDR3 sequences, with less than 20% found just once. Sequencing used blood. The receptors shown here come from a man in his forties with Graves' ophthalmopathy. Each CDR3 is given with its conserved first and last residue. D genes are given only for firm matches. Only some rows state a clone size, as once, few, many or a class for expanded clones.

j_gene: TRBJ2-5
v_gene: TRBV7-9
abundance: NA
d_gene: TRBD1
len: 14
CDR3aa: CASSRQGSYETQYF
CDR3nt: TGTGCCAGCAGCCGACAGGGAAGTTACGAGACCCAGTACTTC

j_gene: TRBJ1-3
v_gene: TRBV10-3
abundance: NA
d_gene: NA
len: 14
CDR3aa: CAISSGNSGNTIYF
CDR3nt: TGTGCCATCAGTAGCGGGAACTCTGGAAACACCATATATTTT

j_gene: TRBJ1-6
v_gene: TRBV7-8
abundance: NA
d_gene: TRBD1
len: 14
CDR3aa: CASSRGTGYSPLHF
CDR3nt: TGTGCCAGCAGCCGAGGGACAGGGTACTCACCCCTCCACTTT

j_gene: TRBJ2-1
v_gene: TRBV19
abundance: once
d_gene: NA
len: 14
CDR3aa: CASSISQQINEQFF
CDR3nt: TGTGCCAGTAGTATATCTCAACAGATAAATGAGCAGTTCTTC

j_gene: TRBJ2-1
v_gene: TRBV27
abundance: many
d_gene: TRBD2
len: 16
CDR3aa: CASSLPGTSGSNEQFF
CDR3nt: TGTGCCAGCAGTTTACCTGGGACTAGCGGGAGTAATGAGCAGTTCTTC

j_gene: TRBJ2-3
v_gene: TRBV7-8
abundance: many
d_gene: TRBD1
len: 15
CDR3aa: CASSFQGAKADTQYF
CDR3nt: TGTGCCAGCAGCTTCCAGGGGGCCAAGGCAGATACGCAGTATTTT

j_gene: TRBJ1-1
v_gene: TRBV5-1
abundance: many
d_gene: TRBD1
len: 14
CDR3aa: CASSAGTEGTEAFF
CDR3nt: TGCGCCAGCAGCGCCGGGACAGAGGGCACTGAAGCTTTCTTT

j_gene: TRBJ2-7
v_gene: TRBV5-1
abundance: few
d_gene: TRBD1
len: 15
CDR3aa: CASSWPTQGDYEQYF
CDR3nt: TGCGCCAGCAGCTGGCCGACGCAGGGGGACTACGAGCAGTACTTC

j_gene: TRBJ2-5
v_gene: TRBV7-9
abundance: many
d_gene: NA
len: 14
CDR3aa: CASTNLDKQETQYF
CDR3nt: TGTGCCAGCACAAACCTCGACAAACAAGAGACCCAGTACTTC

j_gene: TRBJ2-3
v_gene: TRBV30
abundance: few
d_gene: TRBD2
len: 16
CDR3aa: CAWSVGLAGGYDTQYF
CDR3nt: TGTGCCTGGAGTGTGGGACTAGCGGGAGGATATGATACGCAGTATTTT

j_gene: TRBJ2-7
v_gene: TRBV20-1
abundance: many
d_gene: NA
len: 11
CDR3aa: CSALRSYEQYF
CDR3nt: TGCAGTGCTTTGCGGAGTTACGAGCAGTACTTC

j_gene: TRBJ2-2
v_gene: TRBV2
abundance: few
d_gene: NA
len: 14
CDR3aa: CASSGTREAGELFF
CDR3nt: TGTGCCAGCAGTGGGACAAGGGAGGCCGGGGAGCTGTTTTTT

j_gene: TRBJ1-5
v_gene: TRBV11-2
abundance: many
d_gene: NA
len: 17
CDR3aa: CASSLVGSAYSNQPQHF
CDR3nt: TGTGCCAGCAGCTTAGTAGGCTCAGCTTATAGCAATCAGCCCCAGCATTTT

j_gene: TRBJ1-1
v_gene: TRBV6-2/TRBV6-3
abundance: few
d_gene: NA
len: 15
CDR3aa: CASSYSYAGNTEAFF
CDR3nt: TGTGCCAGCAGTTACTCTTATGCGGGGAACACTGAAGCTTTCTTT

j_gene: TRBJ2-1
v_gene: TRBV20-1
abundance: many
d_gene: NA
len: 16
CDR3aa: CSAQSFGGSGLNEQFF
CDR3nt: TGCAGTGCCCAGAGCTTTGGAGGGAGTGGCCTGAATGAGCAGTTCTTC

j_gene: TRBJ1-4
v_gene: TRBV12-3/TRBV12-4
abundance: many
d_gene: NA
len: 14
CDR3aa: CASSLGTNNEKLFF
CDR3nt: TGTGCCAGCAGTTTAGGGACGAACAATGAAAAACTGTTTTTT

j_gene: TRBJ2-3
v_gene: TRBV2
abundance: many
d_gene: TRBD2
len: 15
CDR3aa: CASRATSNIRDTQYF
CDR3nt: TGTGCCAGCAGAGCGACTAGCAATATAAGGGATACGCAGTATTTT

j_gene: TRBJ1-4
v_gene: TRBV6-1
abundance: NA
d_gene: NA
len: 14
CDR3aa: CASSPRGVHEKLFF
CDR3nt: TGTGCCAGCAGTCCCAGGGGAGTCCATGAAAAACTGTTTTTT

j_gene: TRBJ1-3
v_gene: TRBV4-3
abundance: few
d_gene: TRBD1
len: 16
CDR3aa: CASSQGPTGAGNTIYF
CDR3nt: TGCGCCAGCAGCCAAGGCCCCACAGGGGCTGGAAACACCATATATTTT

j_gene: TRBJ1-3
v_gene: TRBV9
abundance: NA
d_gene: NA
len: 14
CDR3aa: CASSQTTGINTIYF
CDR3nt: TGTGCCAGCAGCCAAACTACAGGGATCAACACCATATATTTT

j_gene: TRBJ1-1
v_gene: TRBV19
abundance: few
d_gene: TRBD1
len: 16
CDR3aa: CASSIGVLGQSTEAFF
CDR3nt: TGTGCCAGTAGTATAGGGGTATTGGGACAGTCAACTGAAGCTTTCTTT

j_gene: TRBJ2-3
v_gene: TRBV27
abundance: many
d_gene: TRBD2
len: 15
CDR3aa: CASKLTSGASDTQYF
CDR3nt: TGTGCCAGCAAGCTAACTAGCGGGGCCTCAGATACGCAGTATTTT

j_gene: TRBJ1-5
v_gene: TRBV6-5
abundance: few
d_gene: TRBD1
len: 18
CDR3aa: CASSDSTLGQYSNQPQHF
CDR3nt: TGTGCCAGCAGTGACTCCACACTGGGACAGTATAGCAATCAGCCCCAGCATTTT